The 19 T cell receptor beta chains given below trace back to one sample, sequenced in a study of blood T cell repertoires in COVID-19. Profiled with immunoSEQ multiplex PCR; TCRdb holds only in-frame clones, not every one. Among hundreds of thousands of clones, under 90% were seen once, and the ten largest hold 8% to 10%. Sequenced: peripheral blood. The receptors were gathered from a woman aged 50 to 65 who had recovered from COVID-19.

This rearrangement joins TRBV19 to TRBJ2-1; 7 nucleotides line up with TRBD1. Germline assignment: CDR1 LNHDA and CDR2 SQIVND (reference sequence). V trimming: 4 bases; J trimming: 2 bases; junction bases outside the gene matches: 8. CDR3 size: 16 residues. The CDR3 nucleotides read TGTGCCAGTAGTAACACCTCAGGGGGACCCTACAATGAGCAGTTCTTC. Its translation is CASSNTSGGPYNEQFF.

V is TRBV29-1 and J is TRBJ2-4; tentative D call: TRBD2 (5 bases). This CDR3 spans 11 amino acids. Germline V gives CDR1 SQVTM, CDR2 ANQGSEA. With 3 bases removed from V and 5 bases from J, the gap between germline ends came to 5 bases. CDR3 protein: CSVERENIQYF. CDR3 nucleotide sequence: TGCAGCGTTGAGCGGGAAAACATTCAGTACTTC.

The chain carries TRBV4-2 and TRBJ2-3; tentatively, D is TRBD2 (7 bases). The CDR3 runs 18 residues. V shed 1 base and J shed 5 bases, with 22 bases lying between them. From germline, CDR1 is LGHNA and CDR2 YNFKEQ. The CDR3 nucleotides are TGTGCCAGCAGCCAAGGGACCCCTGGTGGGGGGGCCGAAGATACGCAGTATTTT. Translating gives CASSQGTPGGGAEDTQYF.

In DNA form, the CDR3 reads TGTGCCAGCAGCCCCGCCCCGGGGGAACCTTCCTACAATGAGCAGTTCTTC. This encodes CASSPAPGEPSYNEQFF. The rearrangement links TRBV9 to TRBJ2-1; D is perhaps TRBD2 (6 bases). With 4 bases removed from V and 1 base from J, the gap between germline ends came to 18 bases. This CDR3 is 17 amino acids long. Germline V gene data show CDR1 as SGDLS and CDR2 as YYNGEE. Full variable domain (missing parts from reference TRBV9 and TRBJ2-1): DSGVTQTPKHLITATGQRVTLRCSPRSGDLSVYWYQQSLDQGLQFLIQYYNGEERAKGNILERFSAQQFPDLHSELNLSSLELGDSALYFCASSPAPGEPSYNEQFFGPGTRLTVL.

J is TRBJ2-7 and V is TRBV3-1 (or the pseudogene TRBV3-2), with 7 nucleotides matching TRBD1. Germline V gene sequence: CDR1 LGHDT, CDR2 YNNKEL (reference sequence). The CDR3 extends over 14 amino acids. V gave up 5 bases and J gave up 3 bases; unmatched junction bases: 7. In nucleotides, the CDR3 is TGTGCCAGCAGCTCAGGGACAGACAACTACGAGCAGTACTTC. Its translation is CASSSGTDNYEQYF.

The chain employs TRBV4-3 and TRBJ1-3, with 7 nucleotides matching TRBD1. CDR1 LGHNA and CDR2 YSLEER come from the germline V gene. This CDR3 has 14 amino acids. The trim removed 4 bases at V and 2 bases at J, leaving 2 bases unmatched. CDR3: CASSRTGTGNTIYF. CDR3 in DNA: TGCGCCAGCAGCCGGACAGGTACTGGAAACACCATATATTTT.

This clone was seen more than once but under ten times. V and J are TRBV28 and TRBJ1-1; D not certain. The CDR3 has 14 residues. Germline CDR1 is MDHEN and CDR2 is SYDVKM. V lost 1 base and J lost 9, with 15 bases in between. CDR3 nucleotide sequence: TGTGCCAGCAGTTTATCTGGGCAACCCATCCAAGCTTTCTTT. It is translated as CASSLSGQPIQAFF. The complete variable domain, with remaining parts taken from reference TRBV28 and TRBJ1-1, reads DVKVTQSSRYLVKRTGEKVFLECVQDMDHENMFWYRQDPGLGLRLIYFSYDVKMKEKGDIPEGYSVSREKKERFSLILESASTNQTSMYLCASSLSGQPIQAFFGQGTRLTVV.

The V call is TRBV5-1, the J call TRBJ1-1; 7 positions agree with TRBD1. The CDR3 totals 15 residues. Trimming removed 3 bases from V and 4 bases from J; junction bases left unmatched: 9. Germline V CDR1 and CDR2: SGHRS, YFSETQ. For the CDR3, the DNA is TGCGCCAGCAGCTCCCCCCGACAGGGTGGCACTGAAGCTTTCTTT. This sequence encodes CASSSPRQGGTEAFF.

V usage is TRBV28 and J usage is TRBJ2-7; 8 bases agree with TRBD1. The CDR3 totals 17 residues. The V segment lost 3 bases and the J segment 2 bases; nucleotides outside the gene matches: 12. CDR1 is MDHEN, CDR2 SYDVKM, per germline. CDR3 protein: CASSFPPGQELTYEQYF. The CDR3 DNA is TGTGCCAGCAGTTTTCCCCCGGGACAGGAGCTCACCTACGAGCAGTACTTC.

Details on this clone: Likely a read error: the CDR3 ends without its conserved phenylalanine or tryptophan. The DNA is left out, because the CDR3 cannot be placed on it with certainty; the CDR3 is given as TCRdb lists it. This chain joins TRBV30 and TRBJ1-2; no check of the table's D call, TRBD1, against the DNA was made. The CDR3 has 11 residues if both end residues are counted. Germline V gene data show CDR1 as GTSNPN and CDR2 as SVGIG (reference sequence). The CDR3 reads CAWTQLGAVAS.

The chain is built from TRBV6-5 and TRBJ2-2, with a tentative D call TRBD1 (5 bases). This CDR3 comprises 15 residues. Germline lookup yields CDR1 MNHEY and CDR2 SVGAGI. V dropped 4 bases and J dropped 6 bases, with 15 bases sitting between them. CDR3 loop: CASSFRAIGAGELFF. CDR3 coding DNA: TGTGCCAGCAGTTTCCGGGCCATAGGGGCCGGGGAGCTGTTTTTT.

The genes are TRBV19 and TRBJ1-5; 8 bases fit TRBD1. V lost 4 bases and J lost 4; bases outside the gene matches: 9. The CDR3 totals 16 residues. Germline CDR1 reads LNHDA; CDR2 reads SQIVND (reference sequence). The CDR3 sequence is CASSRRGQEGNQPQHF. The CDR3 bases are TGTGCCAGTAGTAGGAGGGGACAGGAGGGGAATCAGCCCCAGCATTTT.

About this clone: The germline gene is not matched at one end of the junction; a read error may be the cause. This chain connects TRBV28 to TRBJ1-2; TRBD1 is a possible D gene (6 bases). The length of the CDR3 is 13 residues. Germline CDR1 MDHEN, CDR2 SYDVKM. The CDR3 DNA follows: TGTGCCAGCAGTCCCCCCGGGACACCGATTTGGGCCTTC. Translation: CASSPPGTPIWAF.

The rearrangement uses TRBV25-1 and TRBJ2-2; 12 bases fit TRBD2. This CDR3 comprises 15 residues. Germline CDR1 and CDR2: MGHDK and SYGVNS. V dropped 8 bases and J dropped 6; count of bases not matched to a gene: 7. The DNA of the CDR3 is TGTGCCAGCGGCAGGACTAGCGGGGTCCCCGGGGAGCTGTTTTTT. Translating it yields CASGRTSGVPGELFF.

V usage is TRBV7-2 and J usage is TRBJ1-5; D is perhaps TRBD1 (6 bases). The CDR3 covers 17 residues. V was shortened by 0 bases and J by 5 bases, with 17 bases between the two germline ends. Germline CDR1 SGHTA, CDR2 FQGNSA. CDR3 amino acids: CASSLARAGVAYQPQHF. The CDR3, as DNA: TGTGCCAGCAGCTTAGCGCGGGCAGGGGTCGCATATCAGCCCCAGCATTTT.

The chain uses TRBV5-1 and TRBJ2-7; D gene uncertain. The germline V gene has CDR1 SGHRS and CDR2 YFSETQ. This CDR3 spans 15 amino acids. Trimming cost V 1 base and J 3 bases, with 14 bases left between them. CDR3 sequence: CASSLTPLPHYEQYF. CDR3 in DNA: TGCGCCAGCAGCTTGACTCCGCTTCCCCACTACGAGCAGTACTTC.

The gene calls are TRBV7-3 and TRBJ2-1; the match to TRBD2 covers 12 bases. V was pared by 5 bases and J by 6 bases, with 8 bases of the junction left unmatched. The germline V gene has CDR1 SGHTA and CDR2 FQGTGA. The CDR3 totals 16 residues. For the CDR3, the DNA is TGTGCCAGCAGCCCAAGACTAGCGGGGGCCCTCAATGAGCAGTTCTTC. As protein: CASSPRLAGALNEQFF.

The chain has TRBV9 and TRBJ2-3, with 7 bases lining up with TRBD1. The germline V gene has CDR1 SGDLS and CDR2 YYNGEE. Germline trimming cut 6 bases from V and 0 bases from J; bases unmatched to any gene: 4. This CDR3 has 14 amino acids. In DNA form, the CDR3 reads TGTGCCAGCACCGAGGGACAGAGCACAGATACGCAGTATTTT. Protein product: CASTEGQSTDTQYF.

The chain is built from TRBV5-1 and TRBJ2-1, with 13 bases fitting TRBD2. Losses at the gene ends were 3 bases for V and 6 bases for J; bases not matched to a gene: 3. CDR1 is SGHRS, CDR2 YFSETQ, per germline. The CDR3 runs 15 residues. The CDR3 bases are TGCGCCAGCAGCTCCGGGACTAGCGGGGTCAATGAGCAGTTCTTC. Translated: CASSSGTSGVNEQFF.